One and the same sample provided the 24 T cell receptor beta chains below, sequenced in a study of cytomegalovirus exposure and HLA in healthy donors. The primer mix had 60 Vbeta and 13 Jbeta primers. Data came from immunoSEQ multiplex PCR; TCRdb stores just in-frame clones and leaves some out. The repertoire holds 90,000 to 100,000 clones, with 82% as singletons. The sequenced sample consisted of PBMCs. The receptors shown here come from a man aged 50-60 years in good health and CMV-seronegative.

This clone was counted a few times. The chain links TRBV5-6 to TRBJ1-1, with TRBD1 matching over 7 bases. J gave up 2 bases and V 0 bases, and 4 bases lay outside the gene matches. The CDR3 extends over 15 amino acids. Per the germline V gene, CDR1 is SGHDT and CDR2 is YYEEEE. The CDR3 DNA is TGTGCCAGCAGCTTGGGCGGAGGGGGCAACACTGAAGCTTTCTTT. Amino acid sequence: CASSLGGGGNTEAFF.

The rearrangement uses TRBV30 and TRBJ2-7; TRBD1 matches 7 bases. Germline V gene sequence: CDR1 GTSNPN, CDR2 SVGIG (reference sequence). This CDR3 has 16 amino acids. The V segment lost 5 bases and the J segment 2 bases; nucleotides outside the gene matches: 15. CDR3 amino acids: CAWGDRDPFYTYEQYF. For the CDR3, the DNA is TGTGCCTGGGGCGACAGGGATCCCTTCTATACCTACGAGCAGTACTTC.

The V call is TRBV15, the J call TRBJ1-1; D is unclear. Germline CDR1 and CDR2: LNHNV and YYDKDF (reference sequence). The CDR3 contains 15 residues. V shed 1 base and J shed 1 base, with 10 bases lying between them. Here the CDR3 DNA reads TGTGCCACCAGCAGAGGGATTGGAGGGAACACTGAAGCTTTCTTT. Translating gives CATSRGIGGNTEAFF.

This chain connects TRBV12-2 to TRBJ2-6; whether TRBD2, the table's D call, matches the DNA was not checked. TRBV12-2 constitutes a pseudogene. The CDR3 is 23 amino acids. The DNA for the CDR3 is TGTGCAAGTCGCTTACGAAATAAGCCCCGGGAGGAAGGGACCAAAACTGGGGCCAACGTCCTGACTTTC. Protein sequence: CASRLRNKPREEGTKTGANVLTF.

This chain links TRBV28 with TRBJ1-1; TRBD1 might be the D (5 bases). Germline V CDR1 and CDR2: MDHEN, SYDVKM. This CDR3 has 14 residues. Trimming took 6 bases from V and 10 from J, leaving 21 bases between them. The CDR3 DNA reads as TGTGCCAGCAGCCTAGAGGAGGGGTCGAAAGCAGCTTTCTTT. Translation gives CASSLEEGSKAAFF. Together with reference TRBV28 and TRBJ1-1, the CDR3 gives the full variable domain: DVKVTQSSRYLVKRTGEKVFLECVQDMDHENMFWYRQDPGLGLRLIYFSYDVKMKEKGDIPEGYSVSREKKERFSLILESASTNQTSMYLCASSLEEGSKAAFFGQGTRLTVV.

V is TRBV5-3 and J is TRBJ1-2; D gene uncertain. TRBV5-3 is classed as an ORF, of uncertain function. V was clipped by 1 base and J by 6 bases, with 28 bases between them. The CDR3 length is 19 residues. In DNA form, the CDR3 reads TGTGCCAGAAGCTTGCCCCGCACGGCGGAGGCTGTTGGGAAGGATGGCTACACCTTC. This encodes CARSLPRTAEAVGKDGYTF.

The J gene is TRBJ2-3, the V gene TRBV10-3; D remains ambiguous. The V and J ends lost 4 bases and 2 bases respectively, with 10 bases between them. The CDR3 runs 14 residues. CDR1 ENHRY and CDR2 SYGVKD come from the germline V gene. DNA for the CDR3: TGTGCCATCAGTGGAAACTTTCTCACAGATACGCAGTATTTT. As protein: CAISGNFLTDTQYF.

The CDR3 DNA follows: TGTGCCAGCACCAGGTCCACAGATACGCAGTATTTT. This gives the protein CASTRSTDTQYF. The chain employs TRBV11-2 and TRBJ2-3; D is unclear. Germline V CDR1 and CDR2: SGHAT, FQNNGV. The CDR3 extends over 12 amino acids. The ends were cut back, 7 bases at V and 2 bases at J, with 7 bases in the middle. Supplemented by reference TRBV11-2 and TRBJ2-3, the full variable domain reads EAGVAQSPRYKIIEKRQSVAFWCNPISGHATLYWYQQILGQGPKLLIQFQNNGVVDDSQLPKDRFSAERLKGVDSTLKIQPAKLEDSAVYLCASTRSTDTQYFGPGTRLTVL.

The genes are TRBV19 and TRBJ1-2; 9 nucleotides align to TRBD1. The CDR3 length is 17 residues. Germline V gene data show CDR1 as LNHDA and CDR2 as SQIVND (reference sequence). With V trimmed by 6 bases and J by 4 bases, 15 bases remained unmatched. The CDR3 bases are TGTGCCAGTAGCTCTACCCCGCTGACAGGGGGTGCCTATGGCTACACCTTC. Protein product: CASSSTPLTGGAYGYTF.

This clone appeared a few times. The chain carries TRBV5-6 and TRBJ2-6; 8 bases are a match to TRBD1. Germline V CDR1 and CDR2: SGHDT, YYEEEE. V lost 4 bases, J lost 3 bases, and 3 bases stayed unmatched. This CDR3 contains 15 residues. CDR3 sequence: CASSTGQGGANVLTF. CDR3 nucleotide sequence: TGTGCCAGCAGCACCGGACAGGGTGGGGCCAACGTCCTGACTTTC.

About this clone itself: The junction and the germline gene differ at one end; a read error may be behind it. The rearrangement uses TRBV6-5 and TRBJ1-2, with 7 positions matching TRBD1. The germline CDR1 and CDR2 sequences are MNHEY and SVGAGI. The CDR3 loop spans 15 amino acids. The CDR3: CASSSPRDSNYGYPF. The CDR3 bases are TGTGCCAGCAGTTCACCCCGGGACAGCAACTATGGCTACCCCTTC.

V usage is TRBV6-6 and J usage is TRBJ1-2, with TRBD1 matching over 8 bases. This CDR3 is 15 amino acids long. Germline V gene data show CDR1 as MNHNY and CDR2 as SVGAGI (reference sequence). V lost 5 bases and J lost 1; bases outside the gene matches: 6. CDR3 protein: CASSTTGGVNYGYTF. DNA for the CDR3: TGTGCCAGCAGTACCACAGGGGGTGTTAACTATGGCTACACCTTC.

The chain carries TRBV7-2 and TRBJ2-3, with 7 nucleotides matching TRBD2. CDR1 SGHTA and CDR2 FQGNSA come from the germline V gene. CDR3 length: 15 residues. The V gene end was trimmed by 3 bases and the J gene end by 5 bases; junction bases not matched to a gene: 8. CDR3 sequence reads: CASSFSGQVEDTQYF. In DNA, the CDR3 is TGTGCCAGCAGCTTTAGCGGGCAGGTTGAAGATACGCAGTATTTT.

The chain is built from TRBV6-6 and TRBJ2-5, with D perhaps TRBD1 (5 bases). Germline CDR1 reads MNHNY; CDR2 reads SVGAGI (reference sequence). The CDR3 is 14 amino acids. V lost 4 bases, J lost 5 bases, and 14 bases lay in between. The CDR3 DNA is TGTGCCAGCAGTTGGAGCCAGGGTCCGGAGACCCAGTACTTC. Translated: CASSWSQGPETQYF.

This sequence joins TRBV4-1 and TRBJ1-2; D not certain. Germline CDR1 is MGHRA and CDR2 is YSYEKL. The length of the CDR3 is 17 residues. Trimming stripped 2 bases from V and 0 bases from J, with 16 bases between. The CDR3 DNA sequence: TGCGCCAGCAGCCAAACACCCCTGGCCCAAGCTAACTATGGCTACACCTTC. Translated: CASSQTPLAQANYGYTF.

The chain joins TRBV5-6 to TRBJ2-7; D is unclear. This CDR3 has 13 residues. Trimming took 2 bases from V and 6 from J, leaving 12 bases between them. The germline V gene encodes CDR1 SGHDT and CDR2 YYEEEE. Here the CDR3 reads CASSFPVPSEQYF. The CDR3, as DNA: TGTGCCAGCAGCTTTCCTGTCCCCTCCGAGCAGTACTTC. Complete variable domain (other parts from reference TRBV5-6 and TRBJ2-7): DAGVTQSPTHLIKTRGQQVTLRCSPKSGHDTVSWYQQALGQGPQFIFQYYEEEERQRGNFPDRFSGHQFPNYSSELNVNALLLGDSALYLCASSFPVPSEQYFGPGTRLTVT.

The chain employs TRBV6-5 and TRBJ2-1; 9 bases align to TRBD2. This CDR3 region has 15 residues. Trimming removed 6 bases from V and 9 bases from J; junction bases left unmatched: 12. CDR1 is MNHEY, CDR2 SVGAGI, per germline. For the CDR3, the DNA is TGTGCCAGCAGACCGATCGGGACTAGCTTCGGTGAGCAGTTCTTC. It specifies CASRPIGTSFGEQFF.

The V and J genes are TRBV9 and TRBJ2-7; 13 bases agree with TRBD2. Germline V CDR1 and CDR2: SGDLS, YYNGEE. This CDR3 contains 17 residues. The J segment lost 6 bases and the V segment lost 1 base, leaving 10 bases of the junction unmatched. The CDR3, as DNA: TGTGCCAGCAGCGTATTTTGGACTAGCGGGAGTATCTTCGAGCAGTACTTC. It specifies CASSVFWTSGSIFEQYF.

The J gene is TRBJ1-2, the V gene TRBV5-8; weak D call: TRBD1 (6 bases). V lost 4 bases and J lost 9, with 16 bases in between. Germline V CDR1 and CDR2: SGHTS, YDEGEE. The CDR3 runs to 13 residues. The CDR3 DNA follows: TGTGCCAGCAGCGCGACAGGCGAAGGGAGCTACACCTTC. This encodes CASSATGEGSYTF.

The rearrangement uses TRBV15 and TRBJ1-5; a weak D match, TRBD1 (5 bases). The V end lost 6 bases, the J end lost 12 bases, and 18 bases lay between the germline ends. CDR1 LNHNV and CDR2 YYDKDF come from the germline V gene (reference sequence). This CDR3 contains 13 residues. CDR3 in DNA: TGTGCCACCAGAGAGATAGCCCGGGGGGTCCAGCATTTT. Protein sequence: CATREIARGVQHF.

This clone has more than one count but fewer than ten. The chain is built from TRBV18 and TRBJ1-2; D not resolved. CDR1 KGHSH and CDR2 LQKENI come from the germline V gene. The CDR3 is made up of 13 amino acids. V lost 3 bases, J lost 8 bases, and 13 bases lay in between. CDR3 residues: CASSPVRNIGYTF. DNA for the CDR3: TGTGCCAGCTCACCGGTCCGAAACATAGGCTACACCTTC.

CDR3 bases: TGTGCCTGGAGTGTAGGGACAGGGGGCTTGTACGAGCAGTACTTC. This encodes CAWSVGTGGLYEQYF. V gene TRBV30 combines with J gene TRBJ2-7; TRBD1 agrees at 12 bases. V dropped 0 bases and J dropped 4; count of bases not matched to a gene: 4. Looked up from germline, CDR1 is GTSNPN and CDR2 is SVGIG (reference sequence). The CDR3 runs 15 residues.

The chain uses TRBV21-1 and TRBJ2-5; whether TRBD1, the table's D call, matches the DNA was not checked. TRBV21-1 is noted as a pseudogene. The CDR3 runs 13 residues. CDR3 residues: CASSKEQKETQYF. CDR3 in DNA: TGTGCCAGCAGCAAAGAACAGAAAGAGACCCAGTACTTC.

This clone has only a few counts. This chain joins TRBV5-5 and TRBJ1-1, with no clear D. The CDR3 length is 14 residues. V was clipped by 4 bases and J by 3 bases, with 13 bases between them. The germline V gene encodes CDR1 SGHKS and CDR2 YYEKEE (reference sequence). CDR3 coding DNA: TGTGCCAGCAGCAAAATACAGAGGGACACTGAAGCTTTCTTT. Residues: CASSKIQRDTEAFF.